In its sample, the clone carrying this TCR beta chain was seen a few times. Its antigen remains unidentified. The data are from a study of shared clonotypes between healthy human individuals. Selected positively for CCR7 and CD45RO-negative, naive CD8 cells excluded terminally differentiated effector memory CD45RA+ cells. Study-level points and caveats: Clonotype sharing levels among donors were expected to vary with sequencing depth. Non-shared clonotypes were found to have lower generation probabilities than the clonotypes that were shared by all four of the sorted-subset donors.

The table came from immunoSEQ multiplex PCR; TCRdb's copy has only in-frame clones and leaves some out. The sample carries approximately 810,000 clones, 80% to 95% recorded once. Sequencing was carried out using naive CD8+ T cells sorted from blood. The clonotype was recovered from a man in his thirties or forties in good health.

The CDR3 reads CASSLEGGYTF. The CDR3 region has the DNA TGTGCCAGCAGCTTAGAAGGGGGCTACACCTTC. The chain joins TRBV7-9 to TRBJ1-2; no firm D call. CDR1 is SEHNR and CDR2 is FQNEAQ in the germline V gene (reference sequence). The CDR3 runs to 11 residues. V lost 1 base to trimming and J lost 8 bases, with 5 bases between them.